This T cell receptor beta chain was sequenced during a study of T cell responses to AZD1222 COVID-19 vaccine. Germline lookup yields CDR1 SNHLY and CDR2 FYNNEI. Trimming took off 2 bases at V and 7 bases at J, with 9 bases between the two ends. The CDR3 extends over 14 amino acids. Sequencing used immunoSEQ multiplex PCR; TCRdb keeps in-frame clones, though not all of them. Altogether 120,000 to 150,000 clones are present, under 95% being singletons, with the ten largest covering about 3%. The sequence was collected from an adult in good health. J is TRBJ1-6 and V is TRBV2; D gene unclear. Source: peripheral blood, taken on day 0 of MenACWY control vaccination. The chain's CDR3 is CASSENTVNSPLHF. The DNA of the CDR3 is TGTGCCAGCAGTGAAAACACAGTCAATTCACCCCTCCACTTT.